These 24 T cell receptor beta chains were all obtained from the same sample, sequenced in a study of blood T cell repertoires in COVID-19. Measured with immunoSEQ multiplex PCR; TCRdb has only the in-frame clones, and not every one. The sample yields roughly 67,000 clones, more than 70% seen once. The source material was peripheral blood. The receptors here all came from a middle-aged man with active COVID-19.

The chain has TRBV4-1 and TRBJ1-6; TRBD1 matches 10 bases. Germline trimming cut 3 bases from V and 8 bases from J; bases unmatched to any gene: 7. This CDR3 is 16 amino acids long. Looked up from germline, CDR1 is MGHRA and CDR2 is YSYEKL. CDR3 in amino acids: CASSHRTGGVDSPLHF. The DNA for the CDR3 is TGCGCCAGCAGCCATCGGACAGGGGGAGTTGATTCACCCCTCCACTTT.

The rearrangement uses TRBV3-1 (or the pseudogene TRBV3-2) and TRBJ2-5; 7 bases align to TRBD1. The CDR3 has 16 residues. V dropped 4 bases and J dropped 4; count of bases not matched to a gene: 12. Germline V gives CDR1 LGHDT, CDR2 YNNKEL (reference sequence). DNA for the CDR3: TGTGCCAGCAGCCGCCCCGGCAGGGGGTACGGAGAGACCCAGTACTTC. Its protein product is CASSRPGRGYGETQYF.

This clone was detected only a few times. This chain connects TRBV6-1 to TRBJ2-7, with TRBD2 identical over 7 bases. V lost 4 bases and J lost 1; bases outside the gene matches: 10. Germline values: CDR1 MNHNS, CDR2 SASEGT. The CDR3 covers 16 residues. CDR3 in DNA: TGTGCCAGCAGTGGGTCCGGGAGGCGGAATTCCTACGAGCAGTACTTC. Residues: CASSGSGRRNSYEQYF.

This rearrangement joins TRBV9 to TRBJ1-5; D not resolved. Per the germline V gene, CDR1 is SGDLS and CDR2 is YYNGEE. This CDR3 is 15 amino acids long. Trimming left V 0 bases short and J 0 bases short, with 7 bases between. CDR3 coding DNA: TGTGCCAGCAGCGTAGGACACAATAGCAATCAGCCCCAGCATTTT. Amino acid sequence: CASSVGHNSNQPQHF.

This chain connects TRBV9 to TRBJ2-5; 10 nucleotides match TRBD2. Germline CDR1 and CDR2: SGDLS and YYNGEE. The CDR3 is made up of 15 amino acids. V shed 0 bases, J shed 5 bases, and the junction held 4 bases outside the gene matches. The CDR3 DNA reads TGTGCCAGCAGCGTAGAGGATAGCGGGGGGGAGACCCAGTACTTC. This encodes CASSVEDSGGETQYF.

The chain links TRBV19 to TRBJ2-2, with a weak D call TRBD2 (5 bases). Germline assignment: CDR1 LNHDA and CDR2 SQIVND (reference sequence). The CDR3 is 14 residues long. Trimming removed 0 bases at V and 6 bases at J, with 8 bases between. The chain's CDR3 is CASSIDRTAGELFF. CDR3 in DNA: TGTGCCAGTAGTATAGACAGGACTGCCGGGGAGCTGTTTTTT.

The genes are TRBV6-5 and TRBJ2-1; D remains ambiguous. This CDR3 spans 13 amino acids. Trimming left V 7 bases short and J 2 bases short, with 9 bases between. Per the germline V gene, CDR1 is MNHEY and CDR2 is SVGAGI. The CDR3 spells CASTLGAYNEQFF. DNA of the CDR3: TGTGCCAGCACCCTCGGAGCCTACAATGAGCAGTTCTTC.

The chain employs TRBV20-1 and TRBJ1-1, with D tentatively TRBD1 (6 bases). Germline V gene data show CDR1 as DFQATT and CDR2 as SNEGSKA (reference sequence). V was pared by 3 bases and J by 1 base, with 9 bases between. The CDR3 runs 13 residues. The CDR3: CSASGRGNTEAFF. In DNA form, the CDR3 reads TGCAGTGCTAGTGGCAGGGGGAACACTGAAGCTTTCTTT.

The J gene is TRBJ1-2, the V gene TRBV5-1; a possible D gene is TRBD1 (5 bases). Germline values: CDR1 SGHRS, CDR2 YFSETQ. V dropped 3 bases and J dropped 0 bases, with 12 bases sitting between them. The CDR3 spans 15 residues. The CDR3 here is CASSYSGGSNYGYTF. CDR3 in DNA: TGCGCCAGCAGCTATTCGGGGGGATCTAACTATGGCTACACCTTC.

The V gene is TRBV4-1, the J gene TRBJ2-1, with 7 nucleotides matching TRBD1. This CDR3 contains 16 residues. The germline CDR1 and CDR2 sequences are MGHRA and YSYEKL. V trimming: 8 bases; J trimming: 2 bases; junction bases outside the gene matches: 12. CDR3 bases: TGCGCCAGCCGATCAGGGGGTGCCGGCCCCTACAATGAGCAGTTCTTC. Its translation is CASRSGGAGPYNEQFF.

The chain couples TRBV9 to TRBJ1-1, with D unclear. CDR3 length: 13 residues. Germline loops: CDR1 SGDLS, CDR2 YYNGEE. The germline V and J ends were trimmed by 0 bases and 6 bases, with 9 bases remaining between them. CDR3 residues: CASSVAARAEAFF. For the CDR3, the DNA is TGTGCCAGCAGCGTAGCCGCCCGGGCTGAAGCTTTCTTT.

The V and J genes are TRBV9 and TRBJ2-1, with D uncertain. V dropped 4 bases and J dropped 8 bases, with 10 bases sitting between them. The CDR3 loop spans 12 amino acids. Germline V gives CDR1 SGDLS, CDR2 YYNGEE. The CDR3 loop reads CASSPYRDEQFF. DNA of the CDR3: TGTGCCAGCAGCCCCTATCGCGATGAGCAGTTCTTC. Full variable domain (remainder filled in from reference TRBV9 and TRBJ2-1): DSGVTQTPKHLITATGQRVTLRCSPRSGDLSVYWYQQSLDQGLQFLIQYYNGEERAKGNILERFSAQQFPDLHSELNLSSLELGDSALYFCASSPYRDEQFFGPGTRLTVL.

This clone occurred a few times. This chain links TRBV14 with TRBJ1-2; D gene ambiguous. CDR1 is SGHDN and CDR2 is FVKESK in the germline V gene. The CDR3 sequence is 14 residues long. Trimming pared 1 base from V and 3 bases from J, leaving 9 bases between. The CDR3 DNA follows: TGTGCCAGCAGCCAAGCCGGAGGGTACTATGGCTACACCTTC. Amino acids: CASSQAGGYYGYTF.

V gene TRBV4-1 combines with J gene TRBJ2-1; D might be TRBD2 (5 bases). The CDR3 has 15 amino acids. Trimming removed 3 bases at V and 7 bases at J, with 16 bases between. Germline CDR1 and CDR2: MGHRA and YSYEKL. CDR3 DNA: TGCGCCAGCAGCCAGACTCTAAATTCGGGAAATGAGCAGTTCTTC. This gives the protein CASSQTLNSGNEQFF.

The chain uses TRBV6-5 and TRBJ1-2; D call uncertain. V gave up 2 bases and J gave up 6 bases, with 16 bases separating them. Germline values: CDR1 MNHEY, CDR2 SVGAGI. The CDR3 spans 15 residues. DNA of the CDR3: TGTGCCAGCAGTTACACGGGATCGTTAAAAGATGGCTACACCTTC. Encoded protein: CASSYTGSLKDGYTF.

The CDR3 loop reads CASEQGAREQYF. The CDR3 region has the DNA TGTGCCAGCGAGCAGGGGGCACGGGAGCAGTACTTC. The V gene is TRBV2, the J gene TRBJ2-7; TRBD1 matches 8 bases. J was trimmed by 7 bases and V by 8 bases; bases with no gene match: 7. Per the germline V gene, CDR1 is SNHLY and CDR2 is FYNNEI. The CDR3 runs 12 residues.

The chain uses TRBV6-5 and TRBJ1-1; 8 bases match TRBD1. With 0 bases clipped from V and 4 bases from J, the junction kept 4 bases outside the gene matches. The CDR3 covers 15 residues. Per the germline V gene, CDR1 is MNHEY and CDR2 is SVGAGI. The CDR3: CASSYSRQGRTEAFF. The CDR3 coding sequence is TGTGCCAGCAGTTACTCTAGACAGGGGCGCACTGAAGCTTTCTTT.

The chain uses TRBV29-1 and TRBJ1-1, with D uncertain. The CDR3 spans 11 residues. The V gene lost 3 bases and the J gene lost 8 bases, with 10 bases spanning the gap. CDR1 and CDR2 (germline): SQVTM, ANQGSEA. The CDR3 nucleotides are TGCAGCGTTGATCCGGGGTTAGAAGCTTTCTTT. Translating gives CSVDPGLEAFF.

This chain connects TRBV7-2 to TRBJ2-1; D gene uncertain. Germline V CDR1 and CDR2: SGHTA, FQGNSA. Trimming removed 3 bases at V and 4 bases at J, with 4 bases between. CDR3 size: 12 residues. The CDR3, as DNA: TGTGCCAGCAGCTTTGAGTACAATGAGCAGTTCTTC. Translated, it gives CASSFEYNEQFF.

The CDR3 DNA reads TGTGCCAGCAGTGAAGCGGACAGCCCCAAAGCTTTCTTT. Protein: CASSEADSPKAFF. The chain recombines TRBV6-1 with TRBJ1-1, with a possible D match to TRBD1 (6 bases). V dropped 0 bases and J dropped 9 bases, with 11 bases sitting between them. In germline, CDR1 is MNHNS, CDR2 SASEGT. CDR3 length: 13 amino acids.

The CDR3 nucleotides are TGTGCCAGCAGTGGAAACATCTACGAGCAGTACTTC. This translates into CASSGNIYEQYF. The V call is TRBV2, the J call TRBJ2-7; D is ambiguous. Trimming pared 4 bases from V and 3 bases from J, leaving 7 bases between. The CDR3 consists of 12 residues. In germline, CDR1 is SNHLY, CDR2 FYNNEI.

This chain joins TRBV4-3 and TRBJ2-3, with D possibly matching TRBD1 (5 bases). CDR3 length equals 16 residues. CDR1 is LGHNA, CDR2 YSLEER, per germline. V lost 4 bases and J lost 0, with 14 bases in between. The CDR3, as DNA: TGCGCCAGCAGCCCCGACAGTCCCACTAGCACAGATACGCAGTATTTT. This codes for CASSPDSPTSTDTQYF.

The chain has TRBV4-1 and TRBJ2-3; 8 nucleotides match TRBD2. This CDR3 is built from 16 residues. Germline trimming cut 7 bases from V and 2 bases from J; bases unmatched to any gene: 11. Germline assignment: CDR1 MGHRA and CDR2 YSYEKL. This CDR3 reads CASKKGGGGLTDTQYF. CDR3 DNA: TGCGCCAGCAAGAAGGGAGGCGGGGGGCTCACAGATACGCAGTATTTT.

This sequence joins TRBV7-2 and TRBJ1-2, with no clear D. There are 13 residues in the CDR3. Trimming cost V 5 bases and J 8 bases, with 15 bases left between them. Per germline, CDR1 SGHTA and CDR2 FQGNSA. The CDR3 loop is CASSPDTAMGYTF. The CDR3 DNA follows: TGTGCCAGCAGCCCAGACACGGCTATGGGCTACACCTTC.